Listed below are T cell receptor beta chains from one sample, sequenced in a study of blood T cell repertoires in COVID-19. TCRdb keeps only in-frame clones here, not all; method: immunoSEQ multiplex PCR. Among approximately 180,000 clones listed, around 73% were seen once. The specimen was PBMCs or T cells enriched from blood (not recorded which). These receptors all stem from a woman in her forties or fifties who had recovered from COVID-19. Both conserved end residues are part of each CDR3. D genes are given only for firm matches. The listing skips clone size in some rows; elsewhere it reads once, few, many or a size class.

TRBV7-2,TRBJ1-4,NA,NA,TGTGCCAGCAGCGGGGGGTGGGCTAATGAAAAACTGTTTTTT,CASSGGWANEKLFF
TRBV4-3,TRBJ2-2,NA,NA,TGCGCCAGCAGTGGAGCTCTTGGGGGCAATTATGGGGAGCTGTTTTTT,CASSGALGGNYGELFF
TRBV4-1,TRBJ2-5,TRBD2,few,TGCGCCAGCAGCCCCCGACTAGCGGGAGGGGTGTCCCAAGAGACCCAGTACTTC,CASSPRLAGGVSQETQYF
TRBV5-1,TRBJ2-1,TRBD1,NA,TGCGCCAGCAGACCCGGGACAGGGGGCTTCGCTGAGCAGTTCTTC,CASRPGTGGFAEQFF
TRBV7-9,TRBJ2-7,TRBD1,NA,TGTGCCAGCAGCTCCGGACAGGGGAGCTACGAGCAGTACTTC,CASSSGQGSYEQYF
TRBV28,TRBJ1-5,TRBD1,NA,TGTGCCAGCAGCCTTACAGGGGGAAGGCCCCAGCATTTT,CASSLTGGRPQHF
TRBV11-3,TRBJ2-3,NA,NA,TGTGCCAGCAGCTTCGGGCGGGACTCTGGCACAGATACGCAGTATTTT,CASSFGRDSGTDTQYF
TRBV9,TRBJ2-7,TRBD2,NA,TGTGCCAGCAGCGCTCCGACTAGCGGCCCCTACGAGCAGTACTTC,CASSAPTSGPYEQYF
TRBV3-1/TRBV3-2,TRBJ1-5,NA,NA,TGTGCCAGCAGCCAAACAAATCAGCCCCAGCATTTT,CASSQTNQPQHF
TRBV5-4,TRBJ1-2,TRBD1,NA,TGTGCCAGCAGCTTGATGACAGGGGGGGCCTATGGCTACACCTTC,CASSLMTGGAYGYTF
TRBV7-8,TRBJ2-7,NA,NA,TGTGCCAGCAGGGCCAACCAGGGCCCCCGCTACGAGCAGTACTTC,CASRANQGPRYEQYF
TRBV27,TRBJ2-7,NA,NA,TGTGCCAGCGGGTATGGGCCGGGGGAGCAGTACTTC,CASGYGPGEQYF
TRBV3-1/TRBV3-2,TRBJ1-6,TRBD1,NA,TGTGCCAGCAGCCCTATCGGACAGGGGGATTCACCCCTCCACTTT,CASSPIGQGDSPLHF
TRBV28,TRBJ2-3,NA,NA,TGTGCCAGCAATGAGTACAGCACAGATACGCAGTATTTT,CASNEYSTDTQYF
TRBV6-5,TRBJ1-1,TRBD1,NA,TGTGCCAGCAGAATCGACACAGGGGGTGAAGCTTTCTTT,CASRIDTGGEAFF
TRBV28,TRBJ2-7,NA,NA,TGTGCCAGCAGTTGGGGATCAGCGGACTCCTACGAGCAGTACTTC,CASSWGSADSYEQYF
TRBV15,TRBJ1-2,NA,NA,TGTGCCACCAGCAGAGAAGTTGGCGGCTACACCTTC,CATSREVGGYTF
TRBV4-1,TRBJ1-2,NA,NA,TGCGCCAGCAGCTCGGACGATCCGGGACGGGGGTATGGCTACACCTTC,CASSSDDPGRGYGYTF
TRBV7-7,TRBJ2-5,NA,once,TGTGCCAGCAGCTTGGGGGCACTGGAGCGGGAGACCCAGTACTTC,CASSLGALERETQYF
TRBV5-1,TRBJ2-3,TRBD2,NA,TGCGCCAGCAACAAGGGACTACGCGGATCCACAGATACGCAGTATTTT,CASNKGLRGSTDTQYF
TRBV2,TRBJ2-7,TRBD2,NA,TGTGCCAGCAGTGAGGTGGTTGGACTAGTTTTC,CASSEVVGLVF
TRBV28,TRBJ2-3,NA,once,TGTGCCAGCAGTTCAACAGATACGCAGTATTTT,CASSSTDTQYF
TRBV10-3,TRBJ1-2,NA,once,TGTGCCATCAGTGATCGGGGGGGTAACTATGGCTACACCTTC,CAISDRGGNYGYTF
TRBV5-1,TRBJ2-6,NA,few,TGCGCCAGCAGCTTAGCCGTACTCTCTGGGGCCAACGTCCTGACTTTC,CASSLAVLSGANVLTF
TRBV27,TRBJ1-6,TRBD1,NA,TGTGCCAGCACCGGCGGACAGGGAAATTCACCCCTCCACTTT,CASTGGQGNSPLHF
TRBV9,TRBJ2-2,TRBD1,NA,TGTGCCAGCAGCATAGAGGGACAGTGGAACACCGGGGAGCTGTTTTTT,CASSIEGQWNTGELFF
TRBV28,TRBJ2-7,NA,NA,TGTGCCAGCAGACCAATGACAGTCACCTACGAGCAGTACTTC,CASRPMTVTYEQYF
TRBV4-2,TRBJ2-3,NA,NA,TGTGCCAGCAGCCAAGGAGTTTTCCGGGAGTGGTCCACAGATACGCAGTATTTT,CASSQGVFREWSTDTQYF
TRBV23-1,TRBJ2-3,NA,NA,TGCGCCAGCAGTCAACCCAGTAGCGGTAATAGCACAGATACGCAGTATTTT,CASSQPSSGNSTDTQYF
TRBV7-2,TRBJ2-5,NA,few,TGTGCCAGCAGCTTCACGGTCCAAGAGACCCAGTACTTC,CASSFTVQETQYF
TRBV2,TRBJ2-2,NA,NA,TGTGCCAGCCTTCGGTTGACGAACACCGGGGAGCTGTTTTTT,CASLRLTNTGELFF
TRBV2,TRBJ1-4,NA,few,TGTGCCAGCAGTGAACAGGGTGGGGAAAAACTGTTTTTT,CASSEQGGEKLFF
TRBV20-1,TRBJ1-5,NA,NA,TGCAGTGCTAGTCTACAGTATAGCAATCAGCCCCAGCATTTT,CSASLQYSNQPQHF
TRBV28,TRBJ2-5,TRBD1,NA,TGTGCCAGCAGTTTATATCCGGGACAGGGGATAGAGACCCAGTACTTC,CASSLYPGQGIETQYF
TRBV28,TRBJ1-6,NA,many,TGTGCCAGCCTATCGACGGGGTATAATTCACCCCTCCACTTT,CASLSTGYNSPLHF
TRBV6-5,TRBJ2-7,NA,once,TGTGCCAGCAAGGTGGAGCCCCTAAGCTACGAGCAGTACTTC,CASKVEPLSYEQYF
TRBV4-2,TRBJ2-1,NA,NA,TGTGCCAGCAGCCGATTTCTAGCAGACACGTCCTACAATGAGCAGTTCTTC,CASSRFLADTSYNEQFF
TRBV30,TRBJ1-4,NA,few,TGTGCCTGGAGTGTACTAACAGGGAATGAAAAACTGTTTTTT,CAWSVLTGNEKLFF
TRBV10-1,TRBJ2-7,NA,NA,TGCGCCAGCAGTGGAGGGGGAGAGCAGTACTTC,CASSGGGEQYF
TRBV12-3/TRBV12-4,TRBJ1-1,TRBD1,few,TGTGCCAGCAGTCCCGGGACAGGGGGTCGCGCTTTCTTT,CASSPGTGGRAFF
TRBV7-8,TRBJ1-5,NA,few,TGTGCCAGCAGCTTATCGGGCAATCAGCCCCAGCATTTT,CASSLSGNQPQHF
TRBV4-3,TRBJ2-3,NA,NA,TGCGCCAGCAGCCAAGATCGGGCCGGGATCACAGATACGCAGTATTTT,CASSQDRAGITDTQYF
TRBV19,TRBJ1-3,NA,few,TGTGCCAGTAGTAGTTACCAACCCTACTCTGGAAACACCATATATTTT,CASSSYQPYSGNTIYF
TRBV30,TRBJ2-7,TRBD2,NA,TGTGCCTGGAGAGCAGCGGGAGTGCCCTACGAGCAGTACTTC,CAWRAAGVPYEQYF
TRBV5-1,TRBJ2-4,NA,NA,TGCGCCAGCAGCTTGGCCGGGGTAGCCAAAAACATTCAGTACTTC,CASSLAGVAKNIQYF
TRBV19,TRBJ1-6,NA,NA,TGTGCCAGTAGTCTCGCGGGGATGTCCCTCCACTTT,CASSLAGMSLHF
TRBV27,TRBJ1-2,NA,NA,TGTGCCAGCAGTTTGACGGGGGGCGGGAGGTATGGCTACACCTTC,CASSLTGGGRYGYTF
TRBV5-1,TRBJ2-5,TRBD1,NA,TGCGCCAGCAGCTGGGGGACAGGGGTACAAGAGACCCAGTACTTC,CASSWGTGVQETQYF
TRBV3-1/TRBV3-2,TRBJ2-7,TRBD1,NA,TGTGCCAGCAGCCCACAGGGGAATGGCGGCGAGCAGTACTTC,CASSPQGNGGEQYF
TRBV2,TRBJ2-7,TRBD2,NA,TGTGCCAGCACTGAGGCGGGGACTACTACCCCCTACGAGCAGTACTTC,CASTEAGTTTPYEQYF
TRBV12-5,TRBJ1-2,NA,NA,TGTGCTAGTGGTTTGGAGGGGACACGGTACACCTTC,CASGLEGTRYTF
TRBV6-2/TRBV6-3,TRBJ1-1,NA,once,TGTGCCAGCAGTTACTCGCTCACTGGAGGAACTGAAGCTTTCTTT,CASSYSLTGGTEAFF
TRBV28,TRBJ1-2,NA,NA,TGTGCCAGCAGGCTGGGACATGCCTATGGCTACACCTTC,CASRLGHAYGYTF
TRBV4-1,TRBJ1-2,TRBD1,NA,TGCGCCAGCAGCCGAGGGGGCTTAGTCGCTAACTATGGCTACACCTTC,CASSRGGLVANYGYTF
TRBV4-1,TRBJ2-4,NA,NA,TGCGCCAGCAGCCAAGACAGGGATAAAGCCAAAAACATTCAGTACTTC,CASSQDRDKAKNIQYF
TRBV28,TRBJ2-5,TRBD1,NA,TGTGCCAGTACCGGGACAGGGCGGGAGACCCAGTACTTC,CASTGTGRETQYF
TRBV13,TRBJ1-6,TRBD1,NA,TGTGCCAGCAGCCTCCGGACAGGGAGATTTAATTCACCCCTCCACTTT,CASSLRTGRFNSPLHF
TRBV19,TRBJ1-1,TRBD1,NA,TGTGCCAGTAGTAGAAGGACAGGGATGACTGAAGCTTTCTTT,CASSRRTGMTEAFF
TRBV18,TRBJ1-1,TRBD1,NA,TGTGCCAGCTCACCAGGGACGTATGTTGGGGACAGGGCGATTTGGATGAACACTGAAGCTTTCTTT,CASSPGTYVGDRAIWMNTEAFF